Listed here are 5 T cell receptor beta chains from one sample, sequenced in a study of T cells in tumors after PD-1 blockade. Assay used: immunoSEQ multiplex PCR; TCRdb lists only in-frame clones, some missing. The sample contains approximately 8,100 clones, about 68% of which appear only once. Sequencing used tumor tissue, obtained after anti-PD-1 treatment. The receptors derive from a human donor with basal cell carcinoma.

The rearrangement uses TRBV3-1 (or the pseudogene TRBV3-2) and TRBJ1-3; TRBD1 matches 7 bases. The CDR3 extends over 14 amino acids. CDR1 and CDR2 (germline): LGHDT, YNNKEL (reference sequence). V lost 5 bases, J lost 4 bases, and 5 bases stayed unmatched. This CDR3 reads CASSVDRKGNTIYF. The DNA of the CDR3 is TGTGCCAGCAGCGTGGACAGGAAGGGAAACACCATATATTTT.

This sequence joins TRBV7-2 and TRBJ2-7; 7 bases match TRBD1. This CDR3 contains 13 residues. The ends lost 0 bases at V and 5 bases at J; junction bases unmatched: 1. Germline V gives CDR1 SGHTA, CDR2 FQGNSA. Here the CDR3 DNA reads TGTGCCAGCAGCTTAGCACAGGGGAACGAGCAGTACTTC. Translated: CASSLAQGNEQYF.

This clone occurred once. The rearrangement joins TRBV4-2 to TRBJ1-2, with 8 bases that match TRBD1. After removal of 4 bases from V and 0 bases from J, the junction contained 13 bases not matched to a gene. Germline lookup yields CDR1 LGHNA and CDR2 YNFKEQ. The CDR3 loop spans 18 amino acids. The CDR3 here is CASSPRAIRDRTNYGYTF. CDR3 nucleotides: TGTGCCAGCAGCCCGCGCGCCATACGGGACAGGACTAACTATGGCTACACCTTC.

This clone was seen a handful of times. The CDR3 region has the DNA TGTGCCACCAGCAGAGATAAGGGGGCTTTTGTTGAAGCTTTCTTT. It encodes CATSRDKGAFVEAFF. V and J are TRBV15 and TRBJ1-1, with 7 bases lining up with TRBD1. Germline V lookup: CDR1 LNHNV, CDR2 YYDKDF (reference sequence). The ends lost 0 bases at V and 7 bases at J; junction bases unmatched: 8. CDR3 size: 15 residues.

The V call is TRBV7-9, the J call TRBJ2-5, with TRBD1 matching over 7 bases. Trimming cost V 5 bases and J 5 bases; bases outside gene matches: 11. Germline loops: CDR1 SEHNR, CDR2 FQNEAQ (reference sequence). The CDR3 is made up of 15 amino acids. In DNA form, the CDR3 reads TGTGCCAGCAGCATTACGACAGGGATGCTGGAGACCCAGTACTTC. Amino acid sequence: CASSITTGMLETQYF.